These 15 T cell receptor beta chains originate from one sample sequenced in a study of T cells after yellow fever vaccination (dated by TCRdb to about 2019). The treatment or condition label, read with the paper, signifies: live attenuated yellow fever vaccine strain. Library creation used 5' RACE. Sequencer: Illumina NovaSeq 6000. TCRdb reprocessed the public reads (quality trimming at Q25 with fastp, clone calling with MiXCR) and kept in-frame beta chains. Every CDR3 protein is listed once, alongside the most common genes and DNA of its rows. Across this sample there are 200,000 to 300,000 distinct CDR3 sequences, with over 3% seen only once. The ten biggest clones cover around 19% of the sample. This sample comprised PBMCs, obtained 15 days after the yellow fever booster vaccination. The origin of the receptors is a man aged 18 to 30 who received the YFV17D yellow fever vaccine.

This clonotype was recorded at least ten times. The chain recombines TRBV20-1 with TRBJ1-1; D possibly corresponds to TRBD1 (5 bases). V lost 0 bases and J 3 bases, leaving 11 bases between the germline ends. Germline values: CDR1 DFQATT, CDR2 SNEGSKA (reference sequence). This CDR3 comprises 14 residues. CDR3 sequence reads: CSARDGGSYTEAFF. In nucleotides, the CDR3 is TGCAGTGCTAGAGATGGGGGTTCTTACACTGAAGCTTTCTTT.

Many counts were recorded for this clonotype. V is TRBV10-2 and J is TRBJ2-1, with 12 bases fitting TRBD1. Losses at the gene ends were 7 bases for V and 5 bases for J; bases not matched to a gene: 6. This CDR3 comprises 15 residues. In germline, CDR1 is WSHSY, CDR2 SAAADI. Written as DNA, the CDR3 is TGCGCCAGCAACCCGGGACAGGGGGCACACAATGAGCAGTTCTTC. This sequence encodes CASNPGQGAHNEQFF.

This clonotype was seen at least ten times. CDR3 sequence: CASSFSGGLPYEQYF. CDR3 DNA sequence: TGCGCCAGCAGCTTCTCCGGGGGCCTTCCCTACGAGCAGTACTTC. This chain uses TRBV5-1 with TRBJ2-7; either TRBD1 or TRBD2 may fit D (6 bases each). V was trimmed by 2 bases and J by 2 bases, leaving 14 bases between them. The germline V gene encodes CDR1 SGHRS and CDR2 YFSETQ. The CDR3 contains 15 residues.

This clonotype was seen at least ten times. This chain connects TRBV10-3 to TRBJ1-1; weak D call: TRBD1 (6 bases). Trimming stripped 4 bases from V and 3 bases from J, with 9 bases between. The CDR3 has 13 residues. Looked up from germline, CDR1 is ENHRY and CDR2 is SYGVKD. CDR3 in DNA: TGTGCCATCAGTGGGGACACGGACACTGAAGCTTTCTTT. Encoded protein: CAISGDTDTEAFF.

This clonotype was counted at least ten times. The rearrangement links TRBV14 to TRBJ2-3; 9 bases are a match to TRBD2. The germline V gene encodes CDR1 SGHDN and CDR2 FVKESK. Trimming took 4 bases from V and 3 from J; bases not matched to a gene: 5. The CDR3 runs to 15 residues. The CDR3, as DNA: TGTGCCAGCAGCCCGCGGGGGGGACGGACAGATACGCAGTATTTT. Encoded protein: CASSPRGGRTDTQYF.

This clonotype occurred many times. This rearrangement joins TRBV4-1 to TRBJ2-1, with D possibly being TRBD2 (5 bases). Trimming stripped 2 bases from V and 12 bases from J, with 11 bases between. The length of the CDR3 is 12 residues. The germline gives CDR1 MGHRA, CDR2 YSYEKL. The CDR3 loop reads CASSQYGVRQFF. In DNA form, the CDR3 reads TGCGCCAGCAGCCAATACGGGGTTCGGCAGTTCTTC.

There are many counts of this clonotype. This chain joins TRBV9 and TRBJ1-4, with D unresolved. V was shortened by 4 bases and J by 8 bases, with 18 bases between the two germline ends. The CDR3 runs to 15 residues. CDR1 and CDR2 (germline): SGDLS, YYNGEE. CDR3 sequence (DNA): TGTGCCAGCAGCAGAGGGAAGGGAGCTGGGGAAAAACTGTTTTTT. As protein: CASSRGKGAGEKLFF.

This clonotype has ten or more counts. A read error may produce the germline difference seen at one junction end. The chain combines TRBV15 with TRBJ1-5; a possible D gene is TRBD1 (5 bases). There are 13 residues in the CDR3. Germline CDR1 LNHNV, CDR2 YYDKDF (reference sequence). DNA of the CDR3: TGTGCCTCCAGGGCAGGGTCATATCAGCCCCAGCATTTT. Translating it yields CASRAGSYQPQHF.

In the case of this clonotype: This may come from a read error, since a much larger clone is one base off. The gene calls are TRBV29-1 and TRBJ2-3, with D uncertain. Per germline, CDR1 SQVTM and CDR2 ANQGSEA. The V end lost 3 bases, the J end lost 4 bases, and 5 bases lay between the germline ends. This CDR3 contains 11 residues. The CDR3 here is CSVETSDTQYF. The CDR3 bases are TGCAGCGTTGAGACCTCAGATACGCAGTATTTT.

Ten or more counts support this clonotype. The chain recombines TRBV10-3 with TRBJ2-3; 10 bases agree with TRBD1. The V gene end was trimmed by 6 bases and the J gene end by 11 bases; junction bases not matched to a gene: 2. The length of the CDR3 is 11 residues. The germline V gene encodes CDR1 ENHRY and CDR2 SYGVKD. The CDR3: CAIRGQGEQYF. Here the CDR3 DNA reads TGTGCCATCAGAGGACAGGGGGAGCAGTATTTT.

This clonotype was observed at least ten times. The chain is built from TRBV27 and TRBJ2-1; 10 nucleotides agree with TRBD2. The CDR3 is 16 amino acids. CDR1 and CDR2 from the germline V gene are MNHEY and SMNVEV (reference sequence). Trimming removed 6 bases from V and 9 bases from J; junction bases left unmatched: 14. The CDR3 region has the DNA TGTGCCAGCAGACGACGACCTAGCGGGGGATCGTTTGAGCAGTTCTTC. Amino acid sequence: CASRRRPSGGSFEQFF.

This clonotype appeared many times. The DNA of the CDR3 is TGTGCCAGCAGTTACTCCCCAGGGGAGTATGGCTACACCTTC. Protein product: CASSYSPGEYGYTF. J is TRBJ1-2 and V is TRBV6-5, with D maybe TRBD1 (6 bases). Germline V gives CDR1 MNHEY, CDR2 SVGAGI. V lost 0 bases, J lost 5 bases, and 10 bases lay in between. CDR3 size: 14 residues.

This clonotype was seen ten or more times. The genes are TRBV20-1 and TRBJ2-3; D not certain. CDR1 and CDR2 from the germline V gene are DFQATT and SNEGSKA (reference sequence). Trimming shortened V by 2 bases and J by 2 bases, and 8 bases separated the two germline ends. This CDR3 comprises 13 residues. The CDR3: CSARLTSTDTQYF. The CDR3 bases are TGCAGTGCTAGACTGACATCCACAGATACGCAGTATTTT.

This clonotype was counted many times. The chain recombines TRBV6-5 with TRBJ1-1; unclear D gene. Deletions cut 0 bases from V and 7 bases from J, with 9 bases between. CDR3 length: 13 residues. Germline-derived CDR1 and CDR2 are MNHEY and SVGAGI. The CDR3 reads CASSYSNRIEAFF. The CDR3 region has the DNA TGTGCCAGCAGTTACTCAAACCGGATTGAAGCTTTCTTT.

Ten or more counts support this clonotype. The chain recombines TRBV20-1 with TRBJ2-7; D uncertain. Germline CDR1 DFQATT, CDR2 SNEGSKA (reference sequence). The CDR3 spans 15 residues. Trimming took off 3 bases at V and 2 bases at J, with 17 bases between the two ends. The CDR3 nucleotides are TGCAGTGCTAGTGGTCGGTCAGGAAAAACCTACGAGCAGTACGTC. Translated, it gives CSASGRSGKTYEQYV.